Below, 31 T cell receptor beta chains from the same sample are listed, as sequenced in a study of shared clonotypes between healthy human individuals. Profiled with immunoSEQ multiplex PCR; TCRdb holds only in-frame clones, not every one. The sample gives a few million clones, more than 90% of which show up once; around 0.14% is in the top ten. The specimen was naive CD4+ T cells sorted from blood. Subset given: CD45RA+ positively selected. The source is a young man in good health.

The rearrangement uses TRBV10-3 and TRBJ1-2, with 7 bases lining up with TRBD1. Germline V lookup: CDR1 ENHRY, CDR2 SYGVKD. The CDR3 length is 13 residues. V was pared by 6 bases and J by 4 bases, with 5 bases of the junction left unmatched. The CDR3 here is CAISGGQIYGYTF. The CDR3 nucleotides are TGTGCCATCAGCGGGGGACAGATCTATGGCTACACCTTC.

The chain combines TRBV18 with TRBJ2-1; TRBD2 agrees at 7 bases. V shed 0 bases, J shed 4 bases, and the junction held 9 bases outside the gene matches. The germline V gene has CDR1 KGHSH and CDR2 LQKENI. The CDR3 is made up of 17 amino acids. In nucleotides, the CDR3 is TGTGCCAGCTCACCACCGAATGAGCGGGGCGGATACAATGAGCAGTTCTTC. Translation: CASSPPNERGGYNEQFF. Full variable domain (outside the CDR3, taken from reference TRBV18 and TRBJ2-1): NAGVMQNPRHLVRRRGQEARLRCSPMKGHSHVYWYRQLPEEGLKFMVYLQKENIIDESGMPKERFSAEFPKEGPSILRIQQVVRGDSAAYFCASSPPNERGGYNEQFFGPGTRLTVL.

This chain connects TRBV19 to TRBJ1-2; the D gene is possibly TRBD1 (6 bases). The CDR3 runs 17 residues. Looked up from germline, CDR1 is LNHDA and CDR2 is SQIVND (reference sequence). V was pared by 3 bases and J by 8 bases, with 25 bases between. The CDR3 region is CASSIGEGTPSRVGYTF. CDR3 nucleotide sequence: TGTGCCAGTAGTATCGGGGAAGGGACACCGTCGCGAGTGGGCTACACCTTC.

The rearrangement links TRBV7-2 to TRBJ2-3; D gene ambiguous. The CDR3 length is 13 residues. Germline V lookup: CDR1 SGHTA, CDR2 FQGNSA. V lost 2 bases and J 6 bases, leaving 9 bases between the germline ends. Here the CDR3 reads CASSLSLLDTQYF. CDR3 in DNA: TGTGCCAGCAGCTTATCCCTACTTGATACGCAGTATTTT.

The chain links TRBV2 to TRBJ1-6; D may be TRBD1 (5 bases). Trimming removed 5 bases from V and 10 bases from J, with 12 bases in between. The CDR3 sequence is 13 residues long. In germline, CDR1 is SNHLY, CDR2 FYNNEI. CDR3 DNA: TGTGCCAGCAGTCCGGAGGGGTCATCACCCCTCCACTTT. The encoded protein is CASSPEGSSPLHF.

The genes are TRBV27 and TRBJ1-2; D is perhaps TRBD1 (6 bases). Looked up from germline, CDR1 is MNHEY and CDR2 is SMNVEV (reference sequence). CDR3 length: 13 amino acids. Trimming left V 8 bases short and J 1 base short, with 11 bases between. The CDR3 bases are TGTGCCAGCGCGGGGGCGAATAACTATGGCTACACCTTC. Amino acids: CASAGANNYGYTF.

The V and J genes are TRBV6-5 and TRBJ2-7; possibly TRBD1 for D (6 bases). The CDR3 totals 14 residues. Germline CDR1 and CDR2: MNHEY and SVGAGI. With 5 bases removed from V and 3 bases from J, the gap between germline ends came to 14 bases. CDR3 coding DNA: TGTGCCAGCAGTCAGACGGGACACAACTACGAGCAGTACTTC. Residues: CASSQTGHNYEQYF.

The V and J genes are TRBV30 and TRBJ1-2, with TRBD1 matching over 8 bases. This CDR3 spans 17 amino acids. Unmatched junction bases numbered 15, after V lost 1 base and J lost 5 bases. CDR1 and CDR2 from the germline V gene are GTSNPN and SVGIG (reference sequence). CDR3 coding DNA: TGTGCCTGGAGTGCCCACGGCGGGCCAGGGGGCCGTTATGGCTACACCTTC. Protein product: CAWSAHGGPGGRYGYTF.

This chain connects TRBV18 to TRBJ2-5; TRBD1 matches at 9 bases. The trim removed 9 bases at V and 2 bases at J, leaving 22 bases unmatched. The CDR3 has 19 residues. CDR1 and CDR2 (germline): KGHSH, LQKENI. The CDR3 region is CASQPGQGKRLGRQETQYF. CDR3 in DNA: TGTGCCAGTCAACCGGGACAGGGAAAAAGACTAGGGCGGCAAGAGACCCAGTACTTC.

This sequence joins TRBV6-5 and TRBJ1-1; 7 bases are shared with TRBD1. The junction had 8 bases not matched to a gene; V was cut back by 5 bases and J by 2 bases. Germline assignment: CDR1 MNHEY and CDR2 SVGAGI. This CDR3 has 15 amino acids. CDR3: CASSRGQHLNTEAFF. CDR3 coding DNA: TGTGCCAGCAGTCGGGGACAGCACTTAAACACTGAAGCTTTCTTT.

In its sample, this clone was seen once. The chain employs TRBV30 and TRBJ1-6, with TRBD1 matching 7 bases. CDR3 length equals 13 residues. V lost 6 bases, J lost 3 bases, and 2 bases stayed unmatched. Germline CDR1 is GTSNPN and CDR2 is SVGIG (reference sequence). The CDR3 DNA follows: TGTGCCTGCGACAGGGACTATAATTCACCCCTCCACTTT. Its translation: CACDRDYNSPLHF.

Here the CDR3 DNA reads TGTGCCAGCAGTTTGGGCCCAGGGGATGACTATGGCTACACCTTC. Translated, it gives CASSLGPGDDYGYTF. The chain couples TRBV27 to TRBJ1-2, with D maybe TRBD1 (6 bases). Germline V lookup: CDR1 MNHEY, CDR2 SMNVEV (reference sequence). Deletions cut 3 bases from V and 3 bases from J, with 14 bases between. The CDR3 loop spans 15 amino acids.

The CDR3 region is CASNPRGGRGEQYF. In nucleotides, the CDR3 is TGTGCCAGCAATCCCCGGGGGGGTCGAGGCGAGCAGTACTTC. The V gene is TRBV27, the J gene TRBJ2-7, with TRBD2 identical over 8 bases. CDR3 length: 14 amino acids. After removal of 7 bases from V and 6 bases from J, the junction contained 11 bases not matched to a gene. Germline V gene lookup returns CDR1 MNHEY and CDR2 SMNVEV (reference sequence).

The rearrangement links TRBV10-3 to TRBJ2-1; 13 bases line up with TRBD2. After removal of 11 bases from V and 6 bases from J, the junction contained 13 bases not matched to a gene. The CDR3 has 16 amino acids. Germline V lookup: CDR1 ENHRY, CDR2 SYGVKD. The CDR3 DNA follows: TGTGCCGCCGAAGGGCACGGGACTAGCGGGATCAATGAGCAGTTCTTC. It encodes CAAEGHGTSGINEQFF.

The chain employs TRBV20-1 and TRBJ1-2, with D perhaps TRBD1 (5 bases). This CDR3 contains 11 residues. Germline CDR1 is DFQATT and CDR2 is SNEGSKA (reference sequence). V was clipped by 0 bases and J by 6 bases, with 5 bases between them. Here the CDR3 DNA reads TGCAGTGCTAGAGAGGGGGATGGCTACACCTTC. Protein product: CSAREGDGYTF.

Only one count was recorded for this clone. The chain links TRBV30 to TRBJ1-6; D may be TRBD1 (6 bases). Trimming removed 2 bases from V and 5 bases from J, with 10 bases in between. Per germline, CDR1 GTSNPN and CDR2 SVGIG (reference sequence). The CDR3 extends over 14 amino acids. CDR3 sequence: CAWSLGQNNSPLHF. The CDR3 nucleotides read TGTGCCTGGAGTCTAGGACAGAATAATTCACCCCTCCACTTT.

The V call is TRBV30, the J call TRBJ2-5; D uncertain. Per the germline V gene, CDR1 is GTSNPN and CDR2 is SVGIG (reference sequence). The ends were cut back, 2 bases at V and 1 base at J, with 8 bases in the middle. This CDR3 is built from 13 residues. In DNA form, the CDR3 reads TGTGCCTGGAGTTTCACCGTCCAAGAGACCCAGTACTTC. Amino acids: CAWSFTVQETQYF.

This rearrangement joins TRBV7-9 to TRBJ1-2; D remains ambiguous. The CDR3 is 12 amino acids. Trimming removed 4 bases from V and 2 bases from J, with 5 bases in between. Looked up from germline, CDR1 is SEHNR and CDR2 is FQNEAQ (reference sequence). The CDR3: CASSYDNYGYTF. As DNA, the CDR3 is TGTGCCAGCAGCTACGACAACTATGGCTACACCTTC.

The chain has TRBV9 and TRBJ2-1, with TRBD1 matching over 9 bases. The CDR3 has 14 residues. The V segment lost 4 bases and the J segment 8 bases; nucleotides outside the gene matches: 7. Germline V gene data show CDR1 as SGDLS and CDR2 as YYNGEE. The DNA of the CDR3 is TGTGCCAGCAGCAAGCGGACAGGGGCTGATGAGCAGTTCTTC. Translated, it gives CASSKRTGADEQFF.

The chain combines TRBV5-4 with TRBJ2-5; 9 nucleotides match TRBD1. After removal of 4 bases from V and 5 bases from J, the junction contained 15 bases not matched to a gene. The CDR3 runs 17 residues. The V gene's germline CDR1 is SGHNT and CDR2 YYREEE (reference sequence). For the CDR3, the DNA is TGTGCCAGCAGCAAAAGCCGGACACAGGGGGCAGGGGAGACCCAGTACTTC. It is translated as CASSKSRTQGAGETQYF.

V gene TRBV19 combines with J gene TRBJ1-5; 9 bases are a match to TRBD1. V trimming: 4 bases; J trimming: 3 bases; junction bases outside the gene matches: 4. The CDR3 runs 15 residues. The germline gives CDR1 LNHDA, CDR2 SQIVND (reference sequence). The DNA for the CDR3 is TGTGCCAGTAGTACCGGGACAGGGTTCAATCAGCCCCAGCATTTT. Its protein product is CASSTGTGFNQPQHF.

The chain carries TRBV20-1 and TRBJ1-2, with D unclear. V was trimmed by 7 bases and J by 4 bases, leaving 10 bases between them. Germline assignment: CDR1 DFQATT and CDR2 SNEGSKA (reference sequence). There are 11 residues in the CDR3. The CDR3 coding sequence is TGCAGTGGTAGGGTAATCTATGGCTACACCTTC. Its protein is CSGRVIYGYTF.

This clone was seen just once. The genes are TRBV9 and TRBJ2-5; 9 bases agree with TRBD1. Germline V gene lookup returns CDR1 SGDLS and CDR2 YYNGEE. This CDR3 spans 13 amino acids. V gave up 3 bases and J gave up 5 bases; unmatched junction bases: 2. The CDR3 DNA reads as TGTGCCAGCAGCGCCGGACAGGGGGAGACCCAGTACTTC. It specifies CASSAGQGETQYF.

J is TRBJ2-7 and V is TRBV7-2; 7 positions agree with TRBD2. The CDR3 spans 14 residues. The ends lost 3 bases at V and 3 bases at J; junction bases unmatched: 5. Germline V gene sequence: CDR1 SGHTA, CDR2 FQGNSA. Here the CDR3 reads CASSFGRENYEQYF. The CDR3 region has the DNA TGTGCCAGCAGCTTTGGGCGGGAGAACTACGAGCAGTACTTC.

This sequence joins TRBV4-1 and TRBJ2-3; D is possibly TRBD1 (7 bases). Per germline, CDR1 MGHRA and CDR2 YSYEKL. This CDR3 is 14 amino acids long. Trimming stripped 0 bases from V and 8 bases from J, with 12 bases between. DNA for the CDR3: TGCGCCAGCAGCCAAGAGGGGCAGGGGGGTACGCAGTATTTT. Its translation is CASSQEGQGGTQYF.

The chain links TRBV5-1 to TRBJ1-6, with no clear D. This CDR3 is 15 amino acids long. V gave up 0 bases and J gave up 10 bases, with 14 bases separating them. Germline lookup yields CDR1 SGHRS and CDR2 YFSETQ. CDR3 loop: CASSLGNVGGSPLHF. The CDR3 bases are TGCGCCAGCAGCTTGGGTAACGTGGGTGGATCACCCCTCCACTTT.

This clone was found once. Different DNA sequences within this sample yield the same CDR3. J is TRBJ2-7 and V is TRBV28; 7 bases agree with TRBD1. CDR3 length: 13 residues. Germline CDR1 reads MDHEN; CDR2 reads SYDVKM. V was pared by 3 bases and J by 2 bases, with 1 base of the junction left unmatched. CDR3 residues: CASSLDRPYEQYF. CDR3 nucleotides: TGTGCCAGCAGTTTGGACAGGCCCTACGAGCAGTACTTC.

CDR3 residues: CASSPPGAGEQYF. The CDR3 bases are TGTGCCAGCAGCCCACCGGGGGCGGGGGAGCAGTACTTC. The V call is TRBV5-6, the J call TRBJ2-7, with D possibly called TRBD1 or TRBD2 (6 bases each). Germline V gene lookup returns CDR1 SGHDT and CDR2 YYEEEE. CDR3 size: 13 residues. V was clipped by 4 bases and J by 7 bases, with 15 bases between them.

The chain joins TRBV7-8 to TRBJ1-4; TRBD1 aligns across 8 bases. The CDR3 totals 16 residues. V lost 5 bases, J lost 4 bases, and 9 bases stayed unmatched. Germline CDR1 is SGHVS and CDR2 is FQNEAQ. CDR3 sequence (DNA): TGTGCCAGCAGCACACGAAGCGGACAGGGTAATGAAAAACTGTTTTTT. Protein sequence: CASSTRSGQGNEKLFF. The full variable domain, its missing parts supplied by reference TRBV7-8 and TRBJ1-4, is GAGVSQSPRYKVAKRGQDVALRCDPISGHVSLFWYQQALGQGPEFLTYFQNEAQLDKSGLPSDRFFAERPEGSVSTLKIQRTQQEDSAVYLCASSTRSGQGNEKLFFGSGTQLSVL.

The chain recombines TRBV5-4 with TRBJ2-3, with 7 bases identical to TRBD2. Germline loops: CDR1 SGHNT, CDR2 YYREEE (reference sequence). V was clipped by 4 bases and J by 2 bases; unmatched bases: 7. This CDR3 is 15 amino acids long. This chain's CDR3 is CASSRMGGSTDTQYF. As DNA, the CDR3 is TGTGCCAGCAGCCGGATGGGGGGGTCCACAGATACGCAGTATTTT.

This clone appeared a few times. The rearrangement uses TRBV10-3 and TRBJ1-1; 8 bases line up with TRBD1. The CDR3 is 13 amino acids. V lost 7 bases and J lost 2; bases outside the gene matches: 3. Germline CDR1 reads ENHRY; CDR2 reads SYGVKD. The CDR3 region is CAIKAGGNTEAFF. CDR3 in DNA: TGTGCCATCAAGGCAGGGGGCAACACTGAAGCTTTCTTT.